These T cell receptor beta chains were read from a single sample in a study of CD8 T cell repertoires and HIV-1 epitope variants. The repertoire was sequenced with immunoSEQ multiplex PCR; TCRdb's copy has only in-frame clones and lacks some. The table has over 90,000 clones, just under 75% seen once; the top ten hold 25% to 30%. Source material: uncultured baseline CD8+ T cells from peripheral blood mononuclear cells (PBMCs). The receptor source for this set is a male donor with HIV. Both conserved end residues are trimmed from each CDR3.

v_call	cdr3_aa
TRBV19	ASITIPGQVDYSNQPQH
TRBV28	ASSPGGSGNTIY
TRBV30	AWSRTRGEQY
TRBV9	ASSPFSGRAHYEQY
TRBV5-1	ASTPRDSGSSEQY
TRBV6-5	ASSSTGFIGNTIY
TRBV7-3	ASSLVQGNQPQH
TRBV5-4	ASSLGYEQY
TRBV11-3	ASSLAGGYNEQF
TRBV5-6	ASSTGLDTDEQY
TRBV5-4	ASSPSGQGRHEQY
TRBV2	ASSEGPLGEQF
TRBV4-3	ASSQESVQKGGYEQY
TRBV5-1	ASSLAGETQY
TRBV7-9	ASSSEQHTEAF
TRBV19	ASTGTGNSNQPQH
TRBV5-1	ASSLLATGGTDTQY
TRBV16	ASSQSIGDYSNQPQH
TRBV29-1	SVGDGRRETQY
TRBV6-5	ASSPVRGRFEQY
TRBV10-3	AISESTDRETQY
TRBV4-3	ASSQDINTYEQY
TRBV19	ASSMGGVLNEQY
TRBV4-1	ASSLHLNQPQH
TRBV11-2	ASSPPGVQTYGYT
TRBV6-5	ASSYARVSGANVLT
TRBV7-9	ASSLSVSPTDTQY
TRBV6-6	ASSYTGRSDYGYT
TRBV9	ASSGLAGVGDTQY
TRBV5-1	ASSMGLQRTDTQY
TRBV7-9	ASSLVGQTPRTGNYGYT
TRBV27	ASSLSASGGYEQY
TRBV5-1	ASSLGGQYTEAF
TRBV4-2	ASSQLDGNTEAF
TRBV7-9	ASSLGTSGNNEQF
TRBV6-1	ASSRRGGDTDTQY
TRBV14	ASSRGRGYQETQY
TRBV19	ASSIVGVPYNEQF
TRBV7-4	ASSLGQYLREQY
TRBV6-1	ASTPGGYNEQF
TRBV7-6	ASSLVSLAVNGYT